Shown below are 14 T cell receptor beta chains from a single sample sequenced in a study of blood T cell repertoires in COVID-19. Some clones are missing from TCRdb's copy, which holds only in-frame ones; the method was immunoSEQ multiplex PCR. The sample lists 300,000 to 400,000 clones; 80% to 90% were seen once. The sample consisted of PBMCs or T cells enriched from blood (not recorded which). All receptors come from a man between 18 and 29 years old who had recovered from COVID-19.

This chain joins TRBV28 and TRBJ1-5; D perhaps matches TRBD1 (6 bases). V lost 5 bases and J 6 bases, leaving 20 bases between the germline ends. CDR3 length: 16 amino acids. Germline V lookup: CDR1 MDHEN, CDR2 SYDVKM. The CDR3 sequence: CASSPRKDSFGQPQHF. CDR3 sequence (DNA): TGTGCCAGCAGTCCACGAAAGGACAGTTTCGGTCAGCCCCAGCATTTT.

The rearrangement links TRBV7-3 to TRBJ1-2; D perhaps matches TRBD1 (5 bases). The CDR3 is 13 residues long. Germline lookup yields CDR1 SGHTA and CDR2 FQGTGA. V shed 5 bases and J shed 6 bases, with 13 bases lying between them. The CDR3 DNA reads as TGTGCCAGCAGCAAAGGACATGAGGATGGCTACACCTTC. Protein product: CASSKGHEDGYTF.

This chain joins TRBV28 and TRBJ1-4; D is uncertain. Germline CDR1 reads MDHEN; CDR2 reads SYDVKM. The CDR3 extends over 14 amino acids. V lost 4 bases to trimming and J lost 6 bases, with 12 bases between them. The CDR3 region has the DNA TGTGCCAGCAGTTCACCAGGCGGGGATGAAAAACTGTTTTTT. Translated, it gives CASSSPGGDEKLFF.

J is TRBJ2-3 and V is TRBV7-3, with D possibly matching TRBD2 (5 bases). V lost 5 bases and J 7 bases, leaving 13 bases between the germline ends. The CDR3 spans 13 residues. Germline V gene lookup returns CDR1 SGHTA and CDR2 FQGTGA. The CDR3, as DNA: TGTGCCAGCAGCCTAGCCTTGTCCAATACGCAGTATTTT. It specifies CASSLALSNTQYF.

A single count supports this clone. V gene TRBV7-6 combines with J gene TRBJ1-2, with 10 nucleotides matching TRBD1. The germline V gene has CDR1 SGHVS and CDR2 FNYEAQ. V dropped 5 bases and J dropped 12; count of bases not matched to a gene: 3. The CDR3 is made up of 11 amino acids. CDR3 residues: CASSPGTGDTF. The CDR3 DNA sequence: TGTGCCAGCAGCCCTGGGACAGGGGACACCTTC.

This clone showed up just once. This sequence joins TRBV28 and TRBJ2-1; 7 bases map to TRBD1. Germline CDR1 reads MDHEN; CDR2 reads SYDVKM. V shed 5 bases and J 8 bases; nucleotides not matched to a gene: 9. The CDR3 sequence is 14 residues long. The CDR3 here is CASSPTGSWDEQFF. The CDR3, as DNA: TGTGCCAGCAGTCCGACAGGGTCTTGGGATGAGCAGTTCTTC.

This clone was counted once. V and J are TRBV7-8 and TRBJ1-5; 7 positions match TRBD1. Trimming took 1 base from V and 7 from J; bases not matched to a gene: 10. From germline, CDR1 is SGHVS and CDR2 FQNEAQ. The CDR3 is 16 residues long. CDR3 DNA sequence: TGTGCCAGCAGCTTAGAGGGGGCCACTAGTAAGCAGCCCCAGCATTTT. It yields the protein CASSLEGATSKQPQHF.

DNA for the CDR3: TGCGCCAGCAGCCCGGGACTAGCGGTCTACGAGCAGTACTTC. This sequence encodes CASSPGLAVYEQYF. V and J are TRBV5-1 and TRBJ2-7; TRBD2 matches 11 bases. The germline CDR1 and CDR2 sequences are SGHRS and YFSETQ. CDR3 length equals 14 residues. V lost 4 bases to trimming and J lost 3 bases; unmatched junction nucleotides: 3.

The chain uses TRBV7-2 and TRBJ2-7; tentatively, D is TRBD2 (6 bases). Trimming pared 5 bases from V and 7 bases from J, leaving 18 bases between. The length of the CDR3 is 14 residues. Looked up from germline, CDR1 is SGHTA and CDR2 is FQGNSA. The CDR3 DNA reads as TGTGCCAGCAGCGGGAGGACTCCTCCTCCGGAGCAGTACTTC. Protein product: CASSGRTPPPEQYF.

The gene calls are TRBV3-1 (or the pseudogene TRBV3-2) and TRBJ1-2, with D unclear. From germline, CDR1 is LGHDT and CDR2 YNNKEL (reference sequence). The ends were cut back, 0 bases at V and 8 bases at J, with 10 bases in the middle. This CDR3 is built from 13 residues. CDR3 sequence reads: CASSQESGVGYTF. CDR3 nucleotides: TGTGCCAGCAGCCAAGAAAGCGGGGTGGGCTACACCTTC.

Only one count was recorded for this clone. V is TRBV5-6 and J is TRBJ1-1, with D tentatively TRBD1 (5 bases). The CDR3 has 15 residues. V was cut by 4 bases and J by 5 bases, with 18 bases left in between. Germline V lookup: CDR1 SGHDT, CDR2 YYEEEE. The CDR3 bases are TGTGCCAGCAGCCTTCCGGGGGGTACGAGTACTGAAGCTTTCTTT. Translated: CASSLPGGTSTEAFF.

The chain has TRBV5-1 and TRBJ1-5; TRBD1 agrees at 7 bases. Germline CDR1 is SGHRS and CDR2 is YFSETQ. With V trimmed by 2 bases and J by 5 bases, 4 bases remained unmatched. The CDR3 spans 14 residues. CDR3 protein: CASSFTGTDQPQHF. The CDR3 coding sequence is TGCGCCAGCAGCTTCACCGGGACAGATCAGCCCCAGCATTTT. Full variable domain (rest looked up from reference TRBV5-1 and TRBJ1-5): KAGVTQTPRYLIKTRGQQVTLSCSPISGHRSVSWYQQTPGQGLQFLFEYFSETQRNKGNFPGRFSGRQFSNSRSEMNVSTLELGDSALYLCASSFTGTDQPQHFGDGTRLSIL.

The J gene is TRBJ1-4, the V gene TRBV15; D is undetermined. The length of the CDR3 is 16 residues. Trimming pared 1 base from V and 4 bases from J, leaving 13 bases between. Germline CDR1 reads LNHNV; CDR2 reads YYDKDF (reference sequence). The CDR3 nucleotides are TGTGCCACCAGCAGAGGCGGCCCCGTAATTAATGAAAAACTGTTTTTT. Amino acids: CATSRGGPVINEKLFF. The full variable domain, its missing parts supplied by reference TRBV15 and TRBJ1-4, is DAMVIQNPRYQVTQFGKPVTLSCSQTLNHNVMYWYQQKSSQAPKLLFHYYDKDFNNEADTPDNFQSRRPNTSFCFLDIRSPGLGDTAMYLCATSRGGPVINEKLFFGSGTQLSVL.

V and J are TRBV20-1 and TRBJ1-1; D gene unclear. Germline loops: CDR1 DFQATT, CDR2 SNEGSKA (reference sequence). The CDR3 consists of 13 residues. The V end was cut by 3 bases, the J end by 5 bases, with 13 bases between. The CDR3 region is CSASQAGWTEAFF. In DNA form, the CDR3 reads TGCAGTGCTAGTCAAGCGGGCTGGACTGAAGCTTTCTTT.